The 8 T cell receptor beta chains below all came from one sample that was sequenced in a study of spatial heterogeneity in lung cancer. MiXCR, run by TCRdb on the 5' RACE reads, gives a single entry per CDR3 protein. The sample lists roughly 30,000 distinct CDR3 sequences; 8.5% to 12% were seen once. This sample's time point: blood at routine non-recurrence follow-up after resection. The sequences come from PBMCs, collected at follow-up. Receptors originate from a female donor with early-stage non-small cell lung cancer.

The chain joins TRBV2 to TRBJ2-7; 8 bases fit TRBD2. From germline, CDR1 is SNHLY and CDR2 FYNNEI. This CDR3 region has 14 residues. The V segment lost 4 bases and the J segment 4 bases; nucleotides outside the gene matches: 6. CDR3 sequence: CASSGLSGGYEQYF. CDR3 nucleotides: TGTGCCAGCAGTGGTCTAAGCGGGGGTTACGAGCAGTACTTC.

This clonotype was picked up many times. The chain employs TRBV7-2 and TRBJ2-3; TRBD2 aligns across 10 bases. CDR3 size: 13 residues. The ends lost 6 bases at V and 6 bases at J; junction bases unmatched: 3. From germline, CDR1 is SGHTA and CDR2 FQGNSA. The CDR3 DNA is TGTGCCAGCAGGCTAGCGGGGGTGGATACGCAGTATTTT. It codes for CASRLAGVDTQYF.

The J gene is TRBJ2-5, the V gene TRBV5-6, with 8 positions matching TRBD1. The trim removed 4 bases at V and 3 bases at J, leaving 2 bases unmatched. Germline CDR1 is SGHDT and CDR2 is YYEEEE. This CDR3 has 13 amino acids. Here the CDR3 reads CASSPDREETQYF. The CDR3 DNA sequence: TGTGCCAGCAGCCCGGACAGGGAAGAGACCCAGTACTTC.

This clonotype was picked up a small number of times. The chain employs TRBV28 and TRBJ2-4; D is ambiguous. V dropped 1 base and J dropped 0 bases, with 10 bases sitting between them. Germline assignment: CDR1 MDHEN and CDR2 SYDVKM. The CDR3 has 16 residues. The CDR3 reads CASSLSSMGAKNIQYF. The DNA for the CDR3 is TGTGCCAGCAGTTTATCCTCCATGGGAGCCAAAAACATTCAGTACTTC.

This clonotype was detected a few times. The rearrangement links TRBV2 to TRBJ2-1; D is possibly TRBD2 (6 bases). Per germline, CDR1 SNHLY and CDR2 FYNNEI. Trimming removed 8 bases from V and 5 bases from J, with 13 bases in between. CDR3 length equals 13 residues. Here the CDR3 reads CASEGTENNEQFF. The CDR3 DNA is TGTGCCAGCGAAGGGACTGAGAACAATGAGCAGTTCTTC.

This clonotype was detected many times. The gene calls are TRBV3-1 and TRBJ1-2; a weak D match, TRBD1 (6 bases). In germline, CDR1 is LGHDT, CDR2 YNNKEL (reference sequence). CDR3 size: 14 residues. V was pared by 4 bases and J by 2 bases, with 11 bases between. This chain's CDR3 is CASSPDRFNYGYTF. The CDR3 coding sequence is TGTGCCAGCAGCCCAGACAGGTTCAACTATGGCTACACCTTC.

Notes on this clonotype: This may arise from a read error, as a much more abundant clone is one base away. The V and J genes are TRBV6-1 and TRBJ1-1, with 8 bases that match TRBD1. The CDR3 extends over 13 amino acids. CDR1 is MNHNS, CDR2 SASEGT, per germline. Written as DNA, the CDR3 is TGTGTCAGCAGTCAGGGGGCTTTCACTGAAGCTTTCTTT. Its protein product is CVSSQGAFTEAFF.

This clonotype was observed at least ten times. The chain couples TRBV5-1 to TRBJ1-4; 7 bases agree with TRBD1. Germline-derived CDR1 and CDR2 are SGHRS and YFSETQ. The CDR3 runs to 15 residues. The junction had 5 bases not matched to a gene; V was cut back by 1 base and J by 5 bases. CDR3 DNA sequence: TGCGCCAGCAGCTTGTGGGGACAGTTCAATGAAAAACTGTTTTTT. It translates to CASSLWGQFNEKLFF. The full variable domain, its missing parts supplied by reference TRBV5-1 and TRBJ1-4, is KAGVTQTPRYLIKTRGQQVTLSCSPISGHRSVSWYQQTPGQGLQFLFEYFSETQRNKGNFPGRFSGRQFSNSRSEMNVSTLELGDSALYLCASSLWGQFNEKLFFGSGTQLSVL.